This T cell receptor (beta chain) comes out of a study of cytomegalovirus exposure and HLA in healthy donors. Overall study context: Early release data held some 79 million unique TCRs from HLA-typed donors.

Both 60 Vbeta primers and 13 Jbeta primers went into the PCR. The data were produced by immunoSEQ multiplex PCR, yet TCRdb's version contains in-frame clones alone and is incomplete. The table shows some 110,000 clones, with about 80% occurring only once. This CDR3 contains 15 residues. The germline V gene has CDR1 SGHRS and CDR2 YFSETQ. With 4 bases removed from V and 4 bases from J, the gap between germline ends came to 17 bases. Study-level results: Indistinguishable V segments, including TRBV6-2 and TRBV6-3, were excluded. In a later analysis, a missense DCLRE1C variant was linked to TCR beta V- and J-gene trimming.

This clone was observed a single time. As yet, its antigen is unknown. The clonotype originates from a man aged 60 to 75 in good health and CMV-seropositive. The chain recombines TRBV5-1 with TRBJ1-1; tentative D call: TRBD1 (5 bases). Sequenced input: PBMCs. CDR3 sequence reads: CASSASTAGGTEAFF. In DNA, the CDR3 is TGCGCCAGCAGCGCCTCGACTGCCGGGGGCACTGAAGCTTTCTTT.